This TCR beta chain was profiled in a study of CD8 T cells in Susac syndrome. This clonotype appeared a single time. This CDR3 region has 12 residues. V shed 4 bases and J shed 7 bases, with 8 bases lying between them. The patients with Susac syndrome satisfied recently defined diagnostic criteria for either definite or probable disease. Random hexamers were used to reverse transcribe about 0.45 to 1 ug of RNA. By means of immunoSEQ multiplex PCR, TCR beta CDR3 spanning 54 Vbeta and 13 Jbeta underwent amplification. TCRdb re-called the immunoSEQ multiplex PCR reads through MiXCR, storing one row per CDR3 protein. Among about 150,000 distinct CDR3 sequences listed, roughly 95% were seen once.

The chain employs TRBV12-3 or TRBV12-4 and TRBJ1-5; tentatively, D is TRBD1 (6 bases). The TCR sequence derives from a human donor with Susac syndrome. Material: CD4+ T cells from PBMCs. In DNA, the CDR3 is TGTGCCAGCAGTTCACAGGGCCAGCCCCAGCATTTT. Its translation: CASSSQGQPQHF.